A selection of T cell receptor beta chains follows, all from one sample in a study of response to subunit inactivated influenza vaccine. TCRdb re-called the RT-PCR reads through MiXCR, storing one row per CDR3 protein. The sample records 650,000 or so distinct CDR3 sequences, 14% being singletons. The material was PBMCs from blood, obtained 14 to 15 days before vaccination. Source of these receptors: a middle-aged man who received an inactivated influenza vaccine. Each CDR3 is given with its conserved first and last residue. The D gene is left open where the match is weak. Clone sizes are given selectively: once, few, many, or a class where the clone is expanded.

CDR3nt: TGCGCCAGCAGCCAAGAACGGGACAGGGGGGACCATGAGCAGTTCTTC
CDR3aa: CASSQERDRGDHEQFF
abundance: many
d_gene: TRBD1
v_gene: TRBV4-1
j_gene: TRBJ2-1

CDR3nt: TGCAGTGCGTCCGGGTCCAACACCGGGGAGCTGTTTTTT
CDR3aa: CSASGSNTGELFF
abundance: many
d_gene: NA
v_gene: TRBV20-1
j_gene: TRBJ2-2

CDR3nt: TGCAGTGCTCCCAGCGGGGGCTCCTACGAGCAGTACTTC
CDR3aa: CSAPSGGSYEQYF
abundance: few
d_gene: TRBD2
v_gene: TRBV20-1
j_gene: TRBJ2-7

CDR3nt: TGTGCCAGCAGTTACACAACAAACTTGGACAGGGGTGGTGAGCAGTACTTC
CDR3aa: CASSYTTNLDRGGEQYF
abundance: NA
d_gene: TRBD1
v_gene: TRBV6-5
j_gene: TRBJ2-7

CDR3nt: TGTGCCAGCAGCCCGCGGGGGGGGCTAACCGGCGAGCAGTACTTC
CDR3aa: CASSPRGGLTGEQYF
abundance: NA
d_gene: TRBD2
v_gene: TRBV7-9
j_gene: TRBJ2-7

CDR3nt: TGTGCCAGCAGTTTAGCGGGAGCGGGTACGCAGTATTTT
CDR3aa: CASSLAGAGTQYF
abundance: NA
d_gene: NA
v_gene: TRBV12-3/TRBV12-4
j_gene: TRBJ2-3

CDR3nt: TGTGCCAGCAGTTTAGTAGCTACGGAGACCCAGTACTTC
CDR3aa: CASSLVATETQYF
abundance: few
d_gene: NA
v_gene: TRBV12-3/TRBV12-4
j_gene: TRBJ2-5

CDR3nt: TGTGCCAGCAGCTTAACCGGGGCCCCCTACAATGAGCAGTTCTTC
CDR3aa: CASSLTGAPYNEQFF
abundance: many
d_gene: NA
v_gene: TRBV7-3
j_gene: TRBJ2-1

CDR3nt: TGTGCCAGCAGTCTCCATATTGGCTCCTACAATGAGCAGTTCTTC
CDR3aa: CASSLHIGSYNEQFF
abundance: NA
d_gene: NA
v_gene: TRBV28
j_gene: TRBJ2-1

CDR3nt: TGCGCCAGCAGCTGGGCAGGGGCAGATACGCAGTATTTT
CDR3aa: CASSWAGADTQYF
abundance: NA
d_gene: NA
v_gene: TRBV5-1
j_gene: TRBJ2-3

CDR3nt: TGTGCCAGCAAAGCAGCGAAGGGCCGGGGACAAGAGACCCAGTACTTC
CDR3aa: CASKAAKGRGQETQYF
abundance: NA
d_gene: NA
v_gene: TRBV6-1
j_gene: TRBJ2-5

CDR3nt: TGTGCCAGCCGGGGGGCAGGGCAAGAGACCCAGTACTTC
CDR3aa: CASRGAGQETQYF
abundance: NA
d_gene: NA
v_gene: TRBV7-2
j_gene: TRBJ2-5

CDR3nt: TGTGCCAGCAGTTGGGAGCGCACGAGACAAGAGACCCAGTACTTC
CDR3aa: CASSWERTRQETQYF
abundance: few
d_gene: NA
v_gene: TRBV2
j_gene: TRBJ2-5

CDR3nt: TGTGCCAGCAGGGGCGGGGGCAGCACAGATACGCAGTATTTT
CDR3aa: CASRGGGSTDTQYF
abundance: NA
d_gene: NA
v_gene: TRBV7-9
j_gene: TRBJ2-3

CDR3nt: TGTGCCAGCAGCCAAGCGTCTTCAGACAATGAGCAGTTCTTC
CDR3aa: CASSQASSDNEQFF
abundance: few
d_gene: NA
v_gene: TRBV4-2
j_gene: TRBJ2-1

CDR3nt: TGTGCCAGCAGCTTAGCGGAGGGAAGGGCGAACACTGAAGCTTTCTTT
CDR3aa: CASSLAEGRANTEAFF
abundance: few
d_gene: NA
v_gene: TRBV7-6
j_gene: TRBJ1-1

CDR3nt: TGTGCCAGCAGCTTTAGACAACTGGGCACTGAAGCTTTCTTT
CDR3aa: CASSFRQLGTEAFF
abundance: NA
d_gene: NA
v_gene: TRBV3-1
j_gene: TRBJ1-1

CDR3nt: TGTGCCAGCAGCTTGGTTTCAGCGGGGCGGGATACGCAGTATTTT
CDR3aa: CASSLVSAGRDTQYF
abundance: many
d_gene: TRBD2
v_gene: TRBV5-5
j_gene: TRBJ2-3

CDR3nt: TGCAGTGCTAGAGATACCTCCCCGGGACTAGCGGACACAGATACGCAGTATTTT
CDR3aa: CSARDTSPGLADTDTQYF
abundance: few
d_gene: TRBD2
v_gene: TRBV20-1
j_gene: TRBJ2-3

CDR3nt: TGTGCCAGCAGTGAAGACAGGGAAGGCTACACCTTC
CDR3aa: CASSEDREGYTF
abundance: NA
d_gene: NA
v_gene: TRBV6-1
j_gene: TRBJ1-2

CDR3nt: TGTGCCAGCAGCGTAGCGACGGGAGGGAGCACAGATACGCAGTATTTT
CDR3aa: CASSVATGGSTDTQYF
abundance: NA
d_gene: TRBD2
v_gene: TRBV9
j_gene: TRBJ2-3

CDR3nt: TGTGACAGCAGCTTAGCAAGTGAAGTGAATGAGCAGTTCTTC
CDR3aa: CDSSLASEVNEQFF
abundance: NA
d_gene: NA
v_gene: TRBV7-8
j_gene: TRBJ2-1

CDR3nt: TGCAGTGCGCCAAGGGTAGAGACCCAGTACTTC
CDR3aa: CSAPRVETQYF
abundance: NA
d_gene: NA
v_gene: TRBV20-1
j_gene: TRBJ2-5

CDR3nt: TGTGCCAGCAGCCAAGCGGCGGGGCGTCAAGAGACCCAGTACTTC
CDR3aa: CASSQAAGRQETQYF
abundance: NA
d_gene: NA
v_gene: TRBV3-1
j_gene: TRBJ2-5

CDR3nt: TGTGCCAGCAGCTTGGGCCTTAACACCGGGGAGCTGTTTTTT
CDR3aa: CASSLGLNTGELFF
abundance: many
d_gene: NA
v_gene: TRBV28
j_gene: TRBJ2-2

CDR3nt: TGTGCCAGCAGCTCGAGACAGGGGCCGGATGAGCAGTTCTTC
CDR3aa: CASSSRQGPDEQFF
abundance: few
d_gene: TRBD1
v_gene: TRBV11-2
j_gene: TRBJ2-1

CDR3nt: TGCGCCAGCAGCCCGGGACAGGGAAGGAGTTACGAGCAGTACTTC
CDR3aa: CASSPGQGRSYEQYF
abundance: NA
d_gene: TRBD1
v_gene: TRBV5-1
j_gene: TRBJ2-7

CDR3nt: TGTGCCAGCACCGCCACCCCAGCGGGGGTGAACACCGGGGAGCTGTTTTTT
CDR3aa: CASTATPAGVNTGELFF
abundance: NA
d_gene: TRBD2
v_gene: TRBV14
j_gene: TRBJ2-2

CDR3nt: TGTGCCATCAGTGAGATAGGGCAGGGGGACAACGAGCAGTACTTC
CDR3aa: CAISEIGQGDNEQYF
abundance: few
d_gene: TRBD1
v_gene: TRBV10-3
j_gene: TRBJ2-7

CDR3nt: TGTGCCAGCAGTTACGGACGGACCTACGAGCAGTACTTC
CDR3aa: CASSYGRTYEQYF
abundance: few
d_gene: NA
v_gene: TRBV5-6
j_gene: TRBJ2-7

CDR3nt: TGTGCCAGCAGTTACCTGAAGAACACTGAAGCTTTCTTT
CDR3aa: CASSYLKNTEAFF
abundance: NA
d_gene: NA
v_gene: TRBV6-2/TRBV6-3
j_gene: TRBJ1-1

CDR3nt: TGTGCCAGCAGCTTACAGGCGGTAATGTACCAAGAGACCCAGTACTTC
CDR3aa: CASSLQAVMYQETQYF
abundance: few
d_gene: NA
v_gene: TRBV7-2
j_gene: TRBJ2-5

CDR3nt: TGTGCCAGCAGTCCAAGACTAGCGGGTAACGAGCAGTACTTC
CDR3aa: CASSPRLAGNEQYF
abundance: NA
d_gene: TRBD2
v_gene: TRBV12-3/TRBV12-4
j_gene: TRBJ2-7

CDR3nt: TGCAGTGCTAAGACTAGCGGGGGCTTAATGGGATACAATGAGCAGTTCTTC
CDR3aa: CSAKTSGGLMGYNEQFF
abundance: NA
d_gene: TRBD2
v_gene: TRBV20-1
j_gene: TRBJ2-1

CDR3nt: TGTGCCACCGAACGGGAGAACACCGGGGAGCTGTTTTTT
CDR3aa: CATERENTGELFF
abundance: many
d_gene: NA
v_gene: TRBV6-1
j_gene: TRBJ2-2

CDR3nt: TGCAGTGCTAGGGACAGTTACAATGAGCAGTTCTTC
CDR3aa: CSARDSYNEQFF
abundance: NA
d_gene: NA
v_gene: TRBV20-1
j_gene: TRBJ2-1

CDR3nt: TGTGCCAGCAGTTCTACTTGGGACTCATATTCCAATTCACCCCTCCACTTT
CDR3aa: CASSSTWDSYSNSPLHF
abundance: few
d_gene: NA
v_gene: TRBV27
j_gene: TRBJ1-6

CDR3nt: TGCGCCAGCAGTCGGGGCCGTGAGGACACCGGGGAGCTGTTTTTT
CDR3aa: CASSRGREDTGELFF
abundance: NA
d_gene: NA
v_gene: TRBV5-1
j_gene: TRBJ2-2

CDR3nt: TGCAGCGTCGGCATCGGGCTAGCGGGGGGCCCCTATCAGTACAATGAGCAGTTCTTC
CDR3aa: CSVGIGLAGGPYQYNEQFF
abundance: NA
d_gene: TRBD2
v_gene: TRBV29-1
j_gene: TRBJ2-1

CDR3nt: TGCAGCGTTGCCAAAGGGTTGAACACTGAAGCTTTCTTT
CDR3aa: CSVAKGLNTEAFF
abundance: NA
d_gene: NA
v_gene: TRBV29-1
j_gene: TRBJ1-1

CDR3nt: TGTGCCAGCTCCCCCCTCCAGGGGAGTTTCAATGAGCAGTTCTTC
CDR3aa: CASSPLQGSFNEQFF
abundance: NA
d_gene: NA
v_gene: TRBV18
j_gene: TRBJ2-1

CDR3nt: TGTGCTAGCAGCCGGGACTACAGCTCCTACGAGCAGTACTTC
CDR3aa: CASSRDYSSYEQYF
abundance: NA
d_gene: TRBD2
v_gene: TRBV7-7
j_gene: TRBJ2-7